One and the same sample provided the 26 T cell receptor beta chains below, sequenced in a study of response to subunit inactivated influenza vaccine. In TCRdb, the RT-PCR reads were re-called with MiXCR into one record per CDR3 protein. Of 600,000 to 850,000 distinct CDR3 sequences listed, 14% are singletons. The source was PBMCs from blood, collected 14 days before vaccination. The source of these receptors is a man over 45 who received an inactivated influenza vaccine.

The V and J genes are TRBV10-3 and TRBJ2-5; 7 nucleotides align to TRBD2. The trim removed 4 bases at V and 5 bases at J, leaving 7 bases unmatched. The CDR3 covers 14 residues. Germline V gives CDR1 ENHRY, CDR2 SYGVKD. CDR3 DNA: TGTGCCATCAGTGTGAGCGGGAATTGGGAGACCCAGTACTTC. It yields the protein CAISVSGNWETQYF.

In its sample, this clonotype was seen a few times. J is TRBJ2-7 and V is TRBV20-1; D possibly corresponds to TRBD2 (5 bases). CDR3 size: 13 residues. Trimming took 6 bases from V and 7 from J, leaving 19 bases between them. Germline assignment: CDR1 DFQATT and CDR2 SNEGSKA (reference sequence). The CDR3 coding sequence is TGCAGTGCCAACCGGGAAAGTACTTTGGAGCAGTACTTC. This encodes CSANRESTLEQYF.

This chain links TRBV29-1 with TRBJ2-7; D might be TRBD1 (6 bases). Germline loops: CDR1 SQVTM, CDR2 ANQGSEA. CDR3 length: 13 residues. V was shortened by 3 bases and J by 0 bases, with 9 bases between the two germline ends. CDR3 region: CSVDLDSSYEQYF. The CDR3 DNA reads as TGCAGCGTTGATCTGGACAGCTCCTACGAGCAGTACTTC.

The chain couples TRBV20-1 to TRBJ2-5; D is uncertain. Germline V lookup: CDR1 DFQATT, CDR2 SNEGSKA (reference sequence). Deletions cut 8 bases from V and 5 bases from J, with 12 bases between. CDR3 length: 11 amino acids. This CDR3 reads CSTLKRETQYF. The CDR3 region has the DNA TGCAGTACCCTAAAGAGGGAGACCCAGTACTTC.

V and J are TRBV27 and TRBJ2-7; D unresolved. V was shortened by 1 base and J by 2 bases, with 15 bases between the two germline ends. CDR1 MNHEY and CDR2 SMNVEV come from the germline V gene (reference sequence). This CDR3 is built from 16 residues. CDR3: CASSLFGRLVPYEQYF. The CDR3 bases are TGTGCCAGCAGTTTATTTGGGCGCCTTGTTCCCTACGAGCAGTACTTC.

The genes are TRBV7-9 and TRBJ2-5, with D uncertain. Trimming took off 0 bases at V and 5 bases at J, with 4 bases between the two ends. This CDR3 is 12 amino acids long. Germline V gives CDR1 SEHNR, CDR2 FQNEAQ (reference sequence). The CDR3 sequence: CASSLAPETQYF. In nucleotides, the CDR3 is TGTGCCAGCAGCTTAGCGCCGGAGACCCAGTACTTC. Together with reference TRBV7-9 and TRBJ2-5, the CDR3 gives the full variable domain: DTGVSQNPRHKITKRGQNVTFRCDPISEHNRLYWYRQTLGQGPEFLTYFQNEAQLEKSRLLSDRFSAERPKGSFSTLEIQRTEQGDSAMYLCASSLAPETQYFGPGTRLLVL.

There are many counts of this clonotype. The junction shows a germline mismatch at one end, possibly a read error. The V call is TRBV7-2, the J call TRBJ2-7; D is possibly TRBD1 (6 bases). The CDR3 totals 14 residues. CDR1 is SGHTA and CDR2 is FQGNSA in the germline V gene. CDR3 sequence (DNA): TGTGCCAGCAGTTTAGGCAGAGGGGGTTACGAGCAGTACTTC. Amino acids: CASSLGRGGYEQYF. Full variable domain (remainder filled in from reference TRBV7-2 and TRBJ2-7): GAGVSQSPSNKVTEKGKDVELRCDPISGHTALYWYRQSLGQGLEFLIYFQGNSAPDKSGLPSDRFSAERTGGSVSTLTIQRTQQEDSAVYLCASSLGRGGYEQYFGPGTRLTVT.

The chain combines TRBV12-3 or TRBV12-4 with TRBJ2-7; a possible D gene is TRBD2 (5 bases). The ends were cut back, 7 bases at V and 2 bases at J, with 12 bases in the middle. The CDR3 extends over 13 amino acids. DNA of the CDR3: TGTGCCAGCACTACGAGCGGAACCTACGAGCAGTACTTC. This translates into CASTTSGTYEQYF.

This clonotype was picked up many times. This chain links TRBV6-2 or TRBV6-3 with TRBJ1-5; D perhaps matches TRBD1 (5 bases). This CDR3 has 14 residues. Germline V lookup: CDR1 MNHEY, CDR2 SVGEGT. V was shortened by 0 bases and J by 11 bases, with 14 bases between the two germline ends. The CDR3 protein is CASSYSMGPRAQHF. The CDR3 DNA reads TGTGCCAGCAGTTACTCGATGGGCCCCAGGGCCCAGCATTTT.

This clonotype has just a few counts. The chain couples TRBV18 to TRBJ2-7, with no clear D. This CDR3 spans 14 amino acids. Trimming pared 3 bases from V and 0 bases from J, leaving 9 bases between. Germline V lookup: CDR1 KGHSH, CDR2 LQKENI. DNA for the CDR3: TGTGCCAGCTCACCCGACCCACTCTCCTACGAGCAGTACTTC. This sequence encodes CASSPDPLSYEQYF.

The J gene is TRBJ2-7, the V gene TRBV12-3 or TRBV12-4, with TRBD1 matching over 9 bases. V trimming: 8 bases; J trimming: 4 bases; junction bases outside the gene matches: 9. The CDR3 has 14 residues. CDR3 protein: CASARTGVMYEQYF. The CDR3 DNA reads as TGTGCCAGCGCAAGGACAGGGGTTATGTACGAGCAGTACTTC.

The rearrangement uses TRBV5-1 and TRBJ2-7, with 10 bases matching TRBD1. CDR1 is SGHRS, CDR2 YFSETQ, per germline. Germline trimming cut 0 bases from V and 2 bases from J; bases unmatched to any gene: 2. This CDR3 contains 15 residues. The DNA for the CDR3 is TGCGCCAGCAGCTTGGTGGGACAGGGGACCTACGAGCAGTACTTC. Translation: CASSLVGQGTYEQYF. The full variable domain, rest sourced from reference TRBV5-1 and TRBJ2-7, is KAGVTQTPRYLIKTRGQQVTLSCSPISGHRSVSWYQQTPGQGLQFLFEYFSETQRNKGNFPGRFSGRQFSNSRSEMNVSTLELGDSALYLCASSLVGQGTYEQYFGPGTRLTVT.

This clonotype was counted many times. The genes are TRBV29-1 and TRBJ2-1; no definite D call. Per germline, CDR1 SQVTM and CDR2 ANQGSEA. V shed 4 bases and J shed 8 bases, with 9 bases lying between them. There are 11 residues in the CDR3. The DNA of the CDR3 is TGCAGCGTTGTGGGTAGCTATGAGCAGTTCTTC. It encodes CSVVGSYEQFF.

This clonotype was found a few times. This CDR3 reads CASSFPKREGTDTQYF. DNA of the CDR3: TGTGCCAGCAGTTTCCCCAAGCGGGAGGGCACAGATACGCAGTATTTT. The genes are TRBV28 and TRBJ2-3; 9 bases agree with TRBD2. V shed 3 bases, J shed 1 base, and the junction held 5 bases outside the gene matches. There are 16 residues in the CDR3. CDR1 MDHEN and CDR2 SYDVKM come from the germline V gene.

This clonotype appeared a few times. This chain uses TRBV4-3 with TRBJ2-5, with 9 bases identical to TRBD2. Losses at the gene ends were 0 bases for V and 3 bases for J; bases not matched to a gene: 5. The germline CDR1 and CDR2 sequences are LGHNA and YSLEER. The CDR3 is 16 amino acids. For the CDR3, the DNA is TGCGCCAGCAGCCAAGATGCGGGGGGGCTCGAAGAGACCCAGTACTTC. Translated, it gives CASSQDAGGLEETQYF.

This clonotype was observed at least ten times. The chain uses TRBV27 and TRBJ2-2; the match to TRBD1 covers 9 bases. CDR3 length: 15 amino acids. The germline V gene encodes CDR1 MNHEY and CDR2 SMNVEV (reference sequence). V was clipped by 6 bases and J by 6 bases; unmatched bases: 8. The CDR3 region has the DNA TGTGCCAGCAGACCCGGGACAGGGTTTCCCGGGGAGCTGTTTTTT. This gives the protein CASRPGTGFPGELFF.

This clonotype was seen only a few times. The chain links TRBV18 to TRBJ2-1, with TRBD2 identical over 10 bases. V gave up 0 bases and J gave up 9 bases; unmatched junction bases: 8. This CDR3 contains 16 residues. Germline V gives CDR1 KGHSH, CDR2 LQKENI. The CDR3 DNA is TGTGCCAGCTCACCACCTTCCGGGACTAGCGTTGGTGAGCAGTTCTTC. It yields the protein CASSPPSGTSVGEQFF.

This clonotype turned up a few times. The chain recombines TRBV6-1 with TRBJ1-1; no firm D call. The germline CDR1 and CDR2 sequences are MNHNS and SASEGT. The CDR3 sequence is 13 residues long. V shed 6 bases and J shed 0 bases, with 8 bases lying between them. The CDR3 loop reads CASSRNMNTEAFF. The CDR3 DNA is TGTGCCAGCAGCAGAAATATGAACACTGAAGCTTTCTTT.

This clonotype was counted between two and nine times. The genes are TRBV20-1 and TRBJ1-2; D ambiguous. Per germline, CDR1 DFQATT and CDR2 SNEGSKA (reference sequence). Trimming took 5 bases from V and 2 from J, leaving 15 bases between them. The CDR3 extends over 14 amino acids. The CDR3 coding sequence is TGCAGTGCTTCCGACAATCCGGGCAACTATGGCTACACCTTC. As protein: CSASDNPGNYGYTF.

The V gene is TRBV11-1, the J gene TRBJ2-7; 9 bases line up with TRBD2. The germline CDR1 and CDR2 sequences are SGHAT and FQDESV (reference sequence). With V trimmed by 4 bases and J by 2 bases, 9 bases remained unmatched. The CDR3 has 16 residues. The DNA of the CDR3 is TGTGCCAGCAGCTCAGCGGAGGCTAGCGGGACCTACGAGCAGTACTTC. Translated, it gives CASSSAEASGTYEQYF.

The CDR3 protein is CASSLASTAAGNTIYF. The CDR3 nucleotides read TGTGCCAGCAGCTTAGCGAGCACAGCGGCTGGAAACACCATATATTTT. This chain links TRBV7-2 with TRBJ1-3; D remains unclear. The CDR3 runs to 16 residues. Per germline, CDR1 SGHTA and CDR2 FQGNSA. V dropped 0 bases and J dropped 2 bases, with 11 bases sitting between them.

This clonotype was seen more than once but under ten times. The V call is TRBV10-2, the J call TRBJ2-2; TRBD2 matches 7 bases. This CDR3 spans 15 amino acids. CDR1 and CDR2 from the germline V gene are WSHSY and SAAADI. Trimming removed 7 bases from V and 7 bases from J; junction bases left unmatched: 12. The CDR3 DNA reads as TGCGCCAGCAATTCGGCTAGCGGTTGGAACGGGGAGCTGTTTTTT. This codes for CASNSASGWNGELFF.

V gene TRBV20-1 combines with J gene TRBJ1-6, with 10 bases lining up with TRBD1. V was clipped by 4 bases and J by 9 bases; unmatched bases: 3. Per germline, CDR1 DFQATT and CDR2 SNEGSKA (reference sequence). CDR3 size: 13 residues. In DNA form, the CDR3 reads TGCAGTGCTACGGGACAGGGGACTTCACCCCTCCACTTT. This sequence encodes CSATGQGTSPLHF.

V is TRBV5-1 and J is TRBJ2-5; D may be TRBD2 (6 bases). V was trimmed by 0 bases and J by 0 bases, leaving 12 bases between them. The CDR3 extends over 16 amino acids. Germline V gene data show CDR1 as SGHRS and CDR2 as YFSETQ. CDR3 sequence reads: CASSLGLVGHQETQYF. CDR3 DNA sequence: TGCGCCAGCAGCTTGGGACTAGTAGGTCACCAAGAGACCCAGTACTTC.

This clonotype turned up a few times. V is TRBV5-6 and J is TRBJ1-5; 7 nucleotides line up with TRBD1. The junction had 3 bases not matched to a gene; V was cut back by 3 bases and J by 0 bases. Germline CDR1 SGHDT, CDR2 YYEEEE. This CDR3 contains 15 residues. DNA for the CDR3: TGTGCCAGCAGCTGGGGACAGTCTAGCAATCAGCCCCAGCATTTT. This translates into CASSWGQSSNQPQHF.

At least ten counts were recorded for this clonotype. This sequence joins TRBV13 and TRBJ2-6, with 9 bases that match TRBD2. The V and J ends lost 8 bases and 2 bases, in that order; junction bases with no gene match: 13. Germline V gene lookup returns CDR1 PRHDT and CDR2 FYEKMQ (reference sequence). The CDR3 is 18 amino acids. Here the CDR3 DNA reads TGTGCCAGCCGGGGGATGGATAGCGGGAGAACTGGGGCCAACGTCCTGACTTTC. Protein product: CASRGMDSGRTGANVLTF.